The next 12 T cell receptor beta chains were all read from a single sample in a study of tumor-infiltrating lymphocytes in primary liver carcinoma. Blood RNA was derived from unsorted whole blood, and germline DNA was extracted too. Total RNA (roughly 530 ng) served as template for TCR beta cDNA synthesis primed by a constant-region primer. Three nested multiplex PCR rounds, a slightly modified ARM-PCR method, built the TCR beta libraries. Both of the initial two PCR rounds ran for about 9 cycles and employed TRBV1-TRBV30 forward primers alongside a C-beta reverse primer. TCRdb reprocessed the multiplex PCR reads with MiXCR, giving one entry per CDR3 protein. The table includes about 320,000 distinct CDR3 sequences, approximately 54% detected once. Sequenced sample: peripheral blood. These receptors all come from a woman between 25 and 40 years old with primary liver carcinoma and hepatitis B virus infection.

The chain has TRBV4-2 and TRBJ2-2; D possibly corresponds to TRBD1 (6 bases). Trimming removed 4 bases at V and 6 bases at J, with 21 bases between. This CDR3 is 17 amino acids long. CDR1 is LGHNA, CDR2 YNFKEQ, per germline. DNA for the CDR3: TGTGCCAGCAGCCGAGGGGACACGTTCCGGACACCCGGGGAGCTGTTTTTT. This gives the protein CASSRGDTFRTPGELFF.

Worth noting for this clonotype: A junction boundary mismatches the germline segment, possibly from a read error. V gene TRBV6-2 or TRBV6-3 combines with J gene TRBJ2-3, with TRBD2 identical over 9 bases. The germline gives CDR1 MNHEY, CDR2 SVGEGT. The CDR3 is 15 amino acids. This CDR3 is CASSLAGAEVDTKYF. The CDR3 nucleotides are TGCGCCAGCAGTTTAGCGGGAGCGGAGGTGGATACGAAGTATTTT.

To note about this clonotype: Given a much more abundant clone one base away, this may be a read error. CDR3 coding DNA: TGCGGCGTTGTGGTTGACTATGGCTACACCTTC. Translated, it gives CGVVVDYGYTF. The rearrangement uses TRBV29-1 and TRBJ1-2; D unresolved. In germline, CDR1 is SQVTM, CDR2 ANQGSEA. The CDR3 has 11 amino acids.

This clonotype was counted only a few times. The V gene is TRBV6-5, the J gene TRBJ1-1, with TRBD1 identical over 9 bases. The ends lost 8 bases at V and 1 base at J; junction bases unmatched: 14. CDR1 MNHEY and CDR2 SVGAGI come from the germline V gene. The CDR3 has 17 residues. CDR3 in amino acids: CASLPSPGQGWNTEAFF. CDR3 nucleotide sequence: TGTGCCAGCCTACCCTCGCCGGGACAGGGCTGGAACACTGAAGCTTTCTTT.

This clonotype was observed once. The V gene is TRBV4-2, the J gene TRBJ2-5; 11 nucleotides agree with TRBD2. The CDR3 runs to 16 residues. The germline V gene encodes CDR1 LGHNA and CDR2 YNFKEQ. In DNA, the CDR3 is TGTACTAGCAGCTACCAAACTAGCGGGAGAGGGGAGACCCAGTACTTC. It is translated as CTSSYQTSGRGETQYF.

To note about this clonotype: This may arise from a read error, as a much more abundant clone is one base away. The chain has TRBV12-3 or TRBV12-4 and TRBJ2-7; no reliable D call. The CDR3 extends over 13 amino acids. CDR3: CASSSTIAYDQYF. The CDR3 DNA reads TGTGCCAGCAGTTCGACAATCGCTTACGATCAGTACTTC.

Regarding this clonotype: The junction shows a germline mismatch at one end, possibly a read error. The rearrangement links TRBV11-3 to TRBJ2-2; 7 bases match TRBD2. The CDR3 has 15 amino acids. Germline CDR1 is SGHNT and CDR2 is YENEEA. The CDR3 reads CTSSHAGVVTGELLF. The CDR3 DNA reads as TGTACCAGCAGTCATGCGGGAGTAGTCACCGGGGAGCTGCTTTTT.

The gene calls are TRBV7-8 and TRBJ2-7; 8 positions match TRBD1. V was clipped by 5 bases and J by 2 bases; unmatched bases: 8. Looked up from germline, CDR1 is SGHVS and CDR2 is FQNEAQ. The CDR3 extends over 15 amino acids. CDR3 in DNA: TGTGCCAGCAGCCTTAAGGACAGGGACCCCTACGAGCAGTACTTC. Translated: CASSLKDRDPYEQYF.

A remark on this clonotype: The junction and the germline gene differ at one end; a read error may be behind it. CDR3 sequence reads: CVSSLSGTITDTQYF. CDR3 sequence (DNA): TGTGTCAGCAGCTTGAGCGGAACGATCACAGATACGCAGTATTTT. This rearrangement joins TRBV11-2 to TRBJ2-3; TRBD2 might be the D (5 bases). Per germline, CDR1 SGHAT and CDR2 FQNNGV. This CDR3 has 15 amino acids.

This clonotype was detected a few times. This chain joins TRBV5-6 and TRBJ1-2; maybe TRBD1 (6 bases). Germline V gives CDR1 SGHDT, CDR2 YYEEEE. V gave up 8 bases and J gave up 13 bases, with 27 bases separating them. The CDR3 is 14 residues long. The CDR3 loop is CASESSGQTYVSTF. The CDR3, as DNA: TGTGCCAGTGAGAGTAGTGGACAGACCTATGTTTCCACCTTC.

This clonotype was seen more than once but under ten times. The V gene is TRBV12-3 or TRBV12-4, the J gene TRBJ1-1; D is perhaps TRBD1 (6 bases). This CDR3 is 14 amino acids long. The ends were cut back, 2 bases at V and 1 base at J, with 8 bases in the middle. The CDR3 sequence is CASSLKGENTEAFF. CDR3 sequence (DNA): TGTGCCAGCAGTTTAAAGGGGGAGAACACTGAAGCTTTCTTT.

The V and J genes are TRBV6-1 and TRBJ2-3; no clear D gene. The germline gives CDR1 MNHNS, CDR2 SASEGT. This CDR3 comprises 16 residues. Deletions cut 2 bases from V and 2 bases from J, with 14 bases between. This chain's CDR3 is CASSEFRALTTDTQYF. The CDR3 coding sequence is TGTGCCAGCAGTGAATTCCGGGCTTTGACCACAGATACGCAGTATTTT.